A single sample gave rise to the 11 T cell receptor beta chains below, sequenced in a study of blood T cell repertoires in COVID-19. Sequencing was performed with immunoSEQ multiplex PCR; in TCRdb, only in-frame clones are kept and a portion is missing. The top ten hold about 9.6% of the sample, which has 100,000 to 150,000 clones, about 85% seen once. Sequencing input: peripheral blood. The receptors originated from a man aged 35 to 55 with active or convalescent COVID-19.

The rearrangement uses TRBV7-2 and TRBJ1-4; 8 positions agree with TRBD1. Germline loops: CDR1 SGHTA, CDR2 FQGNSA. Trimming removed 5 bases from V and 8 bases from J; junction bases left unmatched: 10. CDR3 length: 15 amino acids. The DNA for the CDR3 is TGTGCCAGCAGCCTTAGGACAGGGAATAAAGAAAAACTGTTTTTT. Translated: CASSLRTGNKEKLFF.

The CDR3 DNA follows: TGTGCCAGCAGTTACCCGAAGGCGGGGAGCACAGATACGCAGTATTTT. Translation gives CASSYPKAGSTDTQYF. The chain combines TRBV6-2 or TRBV6-3 with TRBJ2-3; the D gene is possibly TRBD2 (6 bases). With 2 bases removed from V and 0 bases from J, the gap between germline ends came to 12 bases. Germline values: CDR1 MNHEY, CDR2 SVGEGT. The CDR3 contains 16 residues.

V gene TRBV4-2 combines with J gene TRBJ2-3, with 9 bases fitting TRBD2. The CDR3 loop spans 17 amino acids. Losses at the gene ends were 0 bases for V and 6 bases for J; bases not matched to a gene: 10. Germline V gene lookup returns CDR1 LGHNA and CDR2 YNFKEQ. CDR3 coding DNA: TGTGCCAGCAGCCAAGAGACCAGCGGGGGGCCCTCCGATACGCAGTATTTT. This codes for CASSQETSGGPSDTQYF.

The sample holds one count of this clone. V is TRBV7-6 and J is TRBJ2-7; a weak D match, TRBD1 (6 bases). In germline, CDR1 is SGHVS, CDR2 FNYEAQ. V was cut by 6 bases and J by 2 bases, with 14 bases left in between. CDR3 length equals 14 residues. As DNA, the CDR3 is TGTGCCAGCAGAGCGGACAGCACAACCTACGAGCAGTACTTC. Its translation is CASRADSTTYEQYF.

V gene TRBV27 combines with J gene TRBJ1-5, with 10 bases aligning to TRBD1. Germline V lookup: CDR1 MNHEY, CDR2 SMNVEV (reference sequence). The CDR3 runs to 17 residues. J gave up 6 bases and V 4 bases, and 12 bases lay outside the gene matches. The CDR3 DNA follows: TGTGCCAGCAGTTCCCTCGGTCGGGGGGACAGGGGTCAGCCCCAGCATTTT. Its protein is CASSSLGRGDRGQPQHF.

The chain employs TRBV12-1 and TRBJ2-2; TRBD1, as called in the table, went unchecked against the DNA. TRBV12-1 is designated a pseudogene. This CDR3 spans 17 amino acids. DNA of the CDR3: TGTGCCAGCAGCTTTTGCTACAGGGGCGAGCGCACCGGGGAGCTGTTTTTT. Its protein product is CASSFCYRGERTGELFF.

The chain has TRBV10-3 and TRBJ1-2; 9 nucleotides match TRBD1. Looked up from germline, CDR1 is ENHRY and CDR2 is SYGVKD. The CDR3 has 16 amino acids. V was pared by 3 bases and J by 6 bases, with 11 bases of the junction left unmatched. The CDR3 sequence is CAISDLSTGTGNGYTF. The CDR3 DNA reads TGTGCCATCAGTGACCTTTCGACCGGGACAGGGAATGGCTACACCTTC.

CDR3 protein: CASSYDSYEQYF. The CDR3 nucleotides are TGTGCCAGCAGTTACGACAGCTACGAGCAGTACTTC. J is TRBJ2-7 and V is TRBV2; D might be TRBD1 (5 bases). Trimming stripped 5 bases from V and 3 bases from J, with 8 bases between. Germline CDR1 and CDR2: SNHLY and FYNNEI. This CDR3 contains 12 residues.

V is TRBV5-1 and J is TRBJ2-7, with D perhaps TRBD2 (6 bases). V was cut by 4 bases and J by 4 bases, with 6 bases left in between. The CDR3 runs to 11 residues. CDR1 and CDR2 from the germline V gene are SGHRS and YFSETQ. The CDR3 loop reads CASSGTYEQYF. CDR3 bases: TGCGCCAGCAGCGGGACTTACGAGCAGTACTTC.

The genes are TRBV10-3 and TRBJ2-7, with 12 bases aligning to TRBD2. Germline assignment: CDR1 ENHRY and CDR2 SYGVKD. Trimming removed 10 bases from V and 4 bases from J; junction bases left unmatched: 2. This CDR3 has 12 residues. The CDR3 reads CANGLAGYEQYF. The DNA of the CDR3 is TGTGCCAACGGACTAGCGGGGTACGAGCAGTACTTC.

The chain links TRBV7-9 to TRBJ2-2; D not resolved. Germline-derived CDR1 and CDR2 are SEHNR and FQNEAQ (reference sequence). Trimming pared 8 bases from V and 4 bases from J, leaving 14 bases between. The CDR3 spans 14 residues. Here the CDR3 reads CASSPQVLTGELFF. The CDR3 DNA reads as TGTGCCAGCTCCCCCCAGGTACTCACCGGGGAGCTGTTTTTT.